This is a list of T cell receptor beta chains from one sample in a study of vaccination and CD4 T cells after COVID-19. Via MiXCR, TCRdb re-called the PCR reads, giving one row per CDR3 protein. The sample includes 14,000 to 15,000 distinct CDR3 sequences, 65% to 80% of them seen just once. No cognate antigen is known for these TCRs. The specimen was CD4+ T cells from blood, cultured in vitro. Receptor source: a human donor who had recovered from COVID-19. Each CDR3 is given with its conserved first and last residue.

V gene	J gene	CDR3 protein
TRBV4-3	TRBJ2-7	CASSQGGLAGTYEQYF
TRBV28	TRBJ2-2	CASSRLSGELFF
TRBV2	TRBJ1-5	CASRGRSSSNQPQHF
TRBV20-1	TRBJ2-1	CSARRREYRSEQFF
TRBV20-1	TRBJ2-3	CSASGNTQYF
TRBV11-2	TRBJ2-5	CASSLGGLAGVETQYF
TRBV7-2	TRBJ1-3	CASSWTLRGNTIYF
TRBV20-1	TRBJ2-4	CSLVRLAKNIQYF
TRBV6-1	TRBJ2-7	CASRQPGHIAYEQYF
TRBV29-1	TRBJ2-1	CSGRADYNEQFF
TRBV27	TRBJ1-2	CASRGGQGYGYTF
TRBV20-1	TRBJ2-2	CSAKQRSGVNTGELFF
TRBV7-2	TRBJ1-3	CASSFSGTGNTIYF
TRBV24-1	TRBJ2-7	CATSDRTSGIYEQYF
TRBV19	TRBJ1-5	CASSPTGSRGQPQHF
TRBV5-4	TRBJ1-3	CASSSGRSSGNTIYF
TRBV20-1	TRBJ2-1	CSARHSGAYNEQFF
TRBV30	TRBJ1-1	CAWGKGGWGTEAFF
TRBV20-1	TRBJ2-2	CSALVRTSGRPGELFF
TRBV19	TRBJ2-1	CASSTLAGGQNEQFF
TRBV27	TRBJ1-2	CASSSRYYGYTF
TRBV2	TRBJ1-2	CASSEARGYGYTF
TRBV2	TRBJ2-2	CASSSGMTNTGELFF
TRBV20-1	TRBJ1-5	CSARADRALSNQPQHF
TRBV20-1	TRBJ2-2	CSARRDRGTGELFF
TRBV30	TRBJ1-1	CAWRVGDRVTEAFF